This entry features one TCR beta chain sequence. The V end was cut by 5 bases, the J end by 6 bases, with 21 bases between. Germline CDR1 PRHDT, CDR2 FYEKMQ (reference sequence). The CDR3 length is 16 residues. This entry is derived from a study of control samples from healthy donors and cancer patients. Here immunoSEQ multiplex PCR was the method, and the copy in TCRdb shows in-frame clones only, minus some. Here the sample spans approximately 89,000 clones, about 83% being singletons. This TCR was recovered from a woman aged 40 to 50 in good health. The chain links TRBV13 to TRBJ2-3, with D unresolved. The sample consisted of blood. The CDR3 reads CASSIGPANPADTQYF. As DNA, the CDR3 is TGTGCCAGCAGCATCGGGCCCGCCAACCCTGCGGATACGCAGTATTTT. Full variable domain (rest looked up from reference TRBV13 and TRBJ2-3): AAGVIQSPRHLIKEKRETATLKCYPIPRHDTVYWYQQGPGQDPQFLISFYEKMQSDKGSIPDRFSAQQFSDYHSELNMSSLELGDSALYFCASSIGPANPADTQYFGPGTRLTVL.